Listed below are T cell receptor beta chains from one sample, sequenced in a study of blood T cell repertoires in COVID-19. Produced via immunoSEQ multiplex PCR; TCRdb's table is partial and in-frame only. Of 250,000 to 350,000 clones listed, roughly 90% are singletons. The specimen sequenced was peripheral blood. These receptors were obtained from a woman in her forties or fifties who had recovered from COVID-19. Both conserved end residues are part of each CDR3. The D gene is left open where the match is weak. For some rows the clone size is stated as once, few or many, or as a class when expanded; others skip it.

TRBJ2-7 | TRBV7-8 | few | TRBD2 | CASSLLAGVYEQYF | TGTGCCAGCAGCTTACTAGCGGGAGTGTACGAGCAGTACTTC
TRBJ1-1 | TRBV29-1 | NA | NA | CSVALGAEAFF | TGCAGCGTTGCCCTCGGGGCTGAAGCTTTCTTT
TRBJ1-2 | TRBV30 | NA | NA | CAWSVSEGYTF | TGTGCCTGGAGTGTTTCTGAGGGCTACACCTTC
TRBJ1-2 | TRBV2 | NA | NA | CASSEDLGAGYGYTF | TGTGCCAGCAGTGAAGATCTGGGGGCCGGTTATGGCTACACCTTC
TRBJ1-5 | TRBV27 | NA | TRBD1 | CASSFTGDSNQPQHF | TGTGCCAGCAGTTTCACAGGGGATAGCAATCAGCCCCAGCATTTT
TRBJ2-3 | TRBV10-3 | NA | NA | CAINEAGGDTQYF | TGTGCCATCAACGAGGCGGGTGGTGATACGCAGTATTTT
TRBJ1-1 | TRBV7-9 | NA | NA | CASSLESGTIAFF | TGTGCCAGCAGCTTAGAGTCGGGGACAATAGCTTTCTTT
TRBJ2-3 | TRBV4-1 | NA | NA | CASSPGGRRSTDTQYF | TGCGCCAGCAGCCCCGGGGGACGACGGAGCACAGATACGCAGTATTTT
TRBJ1-2 | TRBV5-1 | NA | NA | CASSLDGLNYGYTF | TGCGCCAGCAGCTTGGATGGCCTTAACTATGGCTACACCTTC
TRBJ1-1 | TRBV9 | NA | NA | CASSVASFNTEAFF | TGTGCCAGCAGCGTAGCTTCCTTTAACACTGAAGCTTTCTTT
TRBJ2-4 | TRBV28 | NA | NA | CASSVGLQGGLAKNIQYF | TGTGCCAGCAGTGTCGGACTTCAGGGGGGACTAGCCAAAAACATTCAGTACTTC
TRBJ2-1 | TRBV6-2/TRBV6-3 | NA | TRBD2 | CASSYLGAGGPDNEQFF | TGTGCCAGCAGTTACCTGGGGGCGGGAGGGCCCGACAATGAGCAGTTCTTC
TRBJ2-7 | TRBV7-2 | NA | TRBD2 | CASSLIGTSGRSSSYEQYF | TGTGCCAGCAGCCTAATTGGGACTAGCGGGAGGTCGAGCTCCTACGAGCAGTACTTC
TRBJ2-3 | TRBV7-3 | NA | NA | CASSPGGSTDTQYF | TGTGCCAGCAGCCCCGGCGGGAGCACAGATACGCAGTATTTT
TRBJ2-2 | TRBV4-2 | NA | NA | CASSQDWLANGELFF | TGTGCCAGCAGCCAAGATTGGCTAGCAAACGGGGAGCTGTTTTTT
TRBJ2-1 | TRBV11-2 | few | TRBD2 | CASARASGYNEQFF | TGTGCCAGCGCTAGGGCTAGCGGGTACAATGAGCAGTTCTTC
TRBJ1-1 | TRBV2 | NA | TRBD1 | CASSDQGVFTEAFF | TGTGCCAGCAGTGATCAGGGGGTTTTCACTGAAGCTTTCTTT
TRBJ2-5 | TRBV5-4 | NA | TRBD2 | CASSAGLAGGGGETQYF | TGTGCCAGCAGCGCAGGACTAGCGGGGGGCGGCGGAGAGACCCAGTACTTC
TRBJ1-2 | TRBV10-3 | NA | NA | CASTGSPYYGYTF | TGTGCCTCCACAGGTTCCCCCTACTATGGCTACACCTTC
TRBJ2-5 | TRBV7-2 | NA | TRBD1 | CASSFRGPQETQYF | TGTGCCAGCAGCTTCAGGGGGCCCCAAGAGACCCAGTACTTC
TRBJ2-3 | TRBV10-3 | NA | TRBD2 | CAISEVASGSRDTQYF | TGTGCCATTAGTGAGGTAGCTAGCGGGAGCAGAGATACGCAGTATTTT
TRBJ1-2 | TRBV2 | once | NA | CASSGGLNYGYTF | TGTGCCAGCAGTGGAGGTTTGAACTATGGCTACACCTTC
TRBJ1-1 | TRBV29-1 | few | NA | CSGELMNTEAFF | TGCAGCGGCGAGCTGATGAACACTGAAGCTTTCTTT
TRBJ2-3 | TRBV9 | NA | TRBD1 | CASTPWDRSADTQYF | TGTGCCAGCACCCCGTGGGACAGGTCAGCAGATACGCAGTATTTT
TRBJ2-3 | TRBV5-4 | NA | NA | CASGRKTATDTQYF | TGTGCCAGCGGAAGAAAAACAGCCACAGATACGCAGTATTTT
TRBJ1-1 | TRBV2 | NA | NA | CASSEIQAGTEAFF | TGTGCCAGCAGTGAGATCCAGGCGGGCACTGAAGCTTTCTTT
TRBJ1-1 | TRBV12-3/TRBV12-4 | NA | NA | CASTKQVNTEAFF | TGTGCCAGTACGAAGCAGGTGAACACTGAAGCTTTCTTT
TRBJ2-1 | TRBV7-2 | once | TRBD1 | CASSSGQGFF | TGTGCCAGCAGCTCGGGACAGGGGTTCTTC
TRBJ1-3 | TRBV4-3 | NA | NA | CASSQQGFSGNTIYF | TGCGCCAGCAGCCAACAGGGTTTCTCTGGAAACACCATATATTTT
TRBJ2-1 | TRBV27 | NA | TRBD2 | CASSRAGDEQFF | TGTGCCAGCAGTCGGGCGGGGGATGAGCAGTTCTTC
TRBJ2-2 | TRBV7-9 | NA | NA | CASSLGQGSNTGELFF | TGTGCCAGCAGCTTAGGGCAGGGTTCCAACACCGGGGAGCTGTTTTTT
TRBJ2-4 | TRBV28 | NA | NA | CASSLSVRTAASYF | TGTGCCAGCAGTTTATCCGTACGAACAGCCGCCTCTTACTTC
TRBJ2-7 | TRBV4-1 | NA | TRBD2 | CASRLAGGTSYEQYF | TGCGCCAGCAGACTAGCGGGGGGAACCTCCTACGAGCAGTACTTC
TRBJ2-2 | TRBV5-6 | NA | NA | CASSRDSFRTGELFF | TGTGCCAGCAGCCGGGACTCTTTTCGAACCGGGGAGCTGTTTTTT
TRBJ2-1 | TRBV5-6 | NA | NA | CASSFDQGKVF | TGTGCCAGCAGCTTCGATCAGGGGAAGGTCTTC
TRBJ2-7 | TRBV12-3/TRBV12-4 | NA | NA | CASSPGSEQYF | TGTGCCAGCAGTCCAGGGTCCGAGCAGTACTTC
TRBJ2-7 | TRBV7-3 | NA | TRBD1 | CASSLHPDRGEQYF | TGTGCCAGCAGCTTACATCCGGACAGGGGCGAGCAGTACTTC
TRBJ2-1 | TRBV14 | many | TRBD2 | CASSPSGGPTNEQFF | TGTGCCAGCAGCCCCAGCGGGGGGCCAACCAATGAGCAGTTCTTC
TRBJ2-5 | TRBV15 | NA | TRBD2 | CATSREAGAWGRYETQYF | TGTGCCACCAGCAGGGAAGCGGGAGCCTGGGGTCGATACGAGACCCAGTACTTC
TRBJ1-2 | TRBV5-6 | NA | TRBD1 | CASSPYRGRGYGYTF | TGTGCCAGCAGCCCTTACAGGGGGCGAGGCTATGGCTACACCTTC
TRBJ1-1 | TRBV9 | NA | TRBD1 | CASSAWDRGGTEAFF | TGTGCCAGCAGCGCCTGGGACAGAGGGGGCACTGAAGCTTTCTTT
TRBJ2-7 | TRBV7-2 | NA | NA | CASSLRQTYEQYF | TGTGCCAGCAGCTTACGACAGACCTACGAGCAGTACTTC
TRBJ1-2 | TRBV19 | NA | NA | CASSTHPAGGIGGYTF | TGTGCCAGTAGTACCCATCCGGCGGGGGGTATTGGTGGCTACACCTTC
TRBJ2-3 | TRBV3-1/TRBV3-2 | NA | TRBD2 | CASSQGRAAGITDTQYF | TGTGCCAGCAGCCAAGGAAGGGCAGCGGGGATCACAGATACGCAGTATTTT
TRBJ1-1 | TRBV6-2/TRBV6-3 | few | NA | CASSYGHTRTPVEAFF | TGTGCCAGCAGTTACGGACACACCCGAACCCCAGTCGAAGCTTTCTTT
TRBJ2-7 | TRBV6-2/TRBV6-3 | NA | TRBD1 | CASSYSPGQQLQYF | TGTGCCAGCAGTTACTCCCCGGGACAGCAGCTTCAGTACTTC
TRBJ2-3 | TRBV5-1 | NA | TRBD2 | CASSPGTTSDTQYF | TGCGCCAGCAGCCCCGGGACTACTTCAGATACGCAGTATTTT
TRBJ1-2 | TRBV12-5 | NA | TRBD1 | CASGLVLGQGIGYTF | TGTGCTAGTGGTTTGGTACTGGGACAGGGTATCGGCTACACCTTC